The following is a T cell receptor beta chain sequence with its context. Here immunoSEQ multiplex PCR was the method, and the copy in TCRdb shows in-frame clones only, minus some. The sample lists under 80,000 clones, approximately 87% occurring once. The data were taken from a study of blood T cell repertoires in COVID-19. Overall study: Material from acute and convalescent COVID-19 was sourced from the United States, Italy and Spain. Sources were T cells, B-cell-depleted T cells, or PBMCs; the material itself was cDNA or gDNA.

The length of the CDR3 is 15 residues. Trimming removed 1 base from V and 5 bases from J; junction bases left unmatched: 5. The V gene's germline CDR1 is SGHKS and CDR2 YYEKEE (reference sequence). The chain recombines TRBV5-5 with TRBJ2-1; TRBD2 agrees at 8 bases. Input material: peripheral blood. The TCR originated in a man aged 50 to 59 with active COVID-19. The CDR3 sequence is CASSLSGSLHNEQFF. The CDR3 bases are TGTGCCAGCAGCTTGAGCGGGAGTTTACACAATGAGCAGTTCTTC.